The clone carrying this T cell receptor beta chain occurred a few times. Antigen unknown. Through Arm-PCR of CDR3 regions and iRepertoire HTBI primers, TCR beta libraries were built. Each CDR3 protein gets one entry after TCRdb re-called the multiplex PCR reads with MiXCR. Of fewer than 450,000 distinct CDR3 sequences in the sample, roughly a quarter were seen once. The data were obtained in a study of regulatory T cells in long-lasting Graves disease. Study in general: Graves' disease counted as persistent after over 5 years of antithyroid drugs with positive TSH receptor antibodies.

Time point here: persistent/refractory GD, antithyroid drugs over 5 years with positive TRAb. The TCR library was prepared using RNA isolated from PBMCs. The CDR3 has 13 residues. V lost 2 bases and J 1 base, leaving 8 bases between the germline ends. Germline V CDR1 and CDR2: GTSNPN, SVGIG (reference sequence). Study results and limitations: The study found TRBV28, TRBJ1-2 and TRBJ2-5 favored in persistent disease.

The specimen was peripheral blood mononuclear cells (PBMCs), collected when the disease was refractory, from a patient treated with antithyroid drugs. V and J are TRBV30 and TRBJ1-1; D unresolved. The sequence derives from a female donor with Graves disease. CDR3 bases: TGTGCCTGGAGTCAACGGGGGAACACTGAAGCTTTCTTT. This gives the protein CAWSQRGNTEAFF.